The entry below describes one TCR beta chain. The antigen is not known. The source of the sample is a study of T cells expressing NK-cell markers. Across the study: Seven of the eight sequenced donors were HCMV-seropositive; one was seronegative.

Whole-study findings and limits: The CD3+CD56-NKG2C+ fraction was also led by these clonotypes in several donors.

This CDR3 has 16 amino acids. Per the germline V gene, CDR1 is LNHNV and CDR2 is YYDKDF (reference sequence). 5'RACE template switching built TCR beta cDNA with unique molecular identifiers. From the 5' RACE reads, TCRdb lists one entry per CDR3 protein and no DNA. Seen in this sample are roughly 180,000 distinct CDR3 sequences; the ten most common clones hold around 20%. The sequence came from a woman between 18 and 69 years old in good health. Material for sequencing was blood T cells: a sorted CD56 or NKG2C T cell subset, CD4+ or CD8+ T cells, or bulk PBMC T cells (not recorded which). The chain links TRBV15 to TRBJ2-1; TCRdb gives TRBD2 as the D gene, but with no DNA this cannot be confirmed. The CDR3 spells CATSREGLAGGHEQFF. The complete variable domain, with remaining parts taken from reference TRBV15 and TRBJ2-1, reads DAMVIQNPRYQVTQFGKPVTLSCSQTLNHNVMYWYQQKSSQAPKLLFHYYDKDFNNEADTPDNFQSRRPNTSFCFLDIRSPGLGDTAMYLCATSREGLAGGHEQFFGPGTRLTVL.